This T cell receptor beta chain was sequenced for a study of blood T cell repertoires in COVID-19. This CDR3 has 13 residues. Deletions cut 6 bases from V and 7 bases from J, with 15 bases between. Germline assignment: CDR1 LNHDA and CDR2 SQIVND (reference sequence). Original data processing: Amplification from reference gene primers served as the basis for estimated nucleated cell counts. Method: immunoSEQ multiplex PCR; TCRdb's copy keeps in-frame clones and lacks some. The D gene and trimming were derived from the DNA, and the V and J assignments and clone size from that table. The table records just over 300,000 clones, about nine tenths of them present only once. Clinical histories supplied by participants themselves formed the basis of cohort assignment.

The chain links TRBV19 to TRBJ2-5; TRBD2 is a possible D gene (6 bases). The sequenced material came from PBMCs or T cells enriched from blood (not recorded which). The receptor was isolated from a man aged 30-40 years who had recovered from COVID-19. The CDR3 region has the DNA TGTGCCAGTAGGACTCGGGACTCCCGGACCCAGTACTTC. Protein product: CASRTRDSRTQYF.